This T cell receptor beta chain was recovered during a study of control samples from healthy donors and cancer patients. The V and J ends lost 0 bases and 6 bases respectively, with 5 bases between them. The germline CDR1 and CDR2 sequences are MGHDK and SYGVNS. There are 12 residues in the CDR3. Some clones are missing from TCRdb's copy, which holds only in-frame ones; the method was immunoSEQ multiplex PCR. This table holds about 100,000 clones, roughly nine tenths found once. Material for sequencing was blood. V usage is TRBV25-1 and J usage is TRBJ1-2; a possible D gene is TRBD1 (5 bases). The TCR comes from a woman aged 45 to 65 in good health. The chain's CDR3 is CASSEYRDGYTF. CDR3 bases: TGTGCCAGCAGTGAATACAGGGATGGCTACACCTTC.